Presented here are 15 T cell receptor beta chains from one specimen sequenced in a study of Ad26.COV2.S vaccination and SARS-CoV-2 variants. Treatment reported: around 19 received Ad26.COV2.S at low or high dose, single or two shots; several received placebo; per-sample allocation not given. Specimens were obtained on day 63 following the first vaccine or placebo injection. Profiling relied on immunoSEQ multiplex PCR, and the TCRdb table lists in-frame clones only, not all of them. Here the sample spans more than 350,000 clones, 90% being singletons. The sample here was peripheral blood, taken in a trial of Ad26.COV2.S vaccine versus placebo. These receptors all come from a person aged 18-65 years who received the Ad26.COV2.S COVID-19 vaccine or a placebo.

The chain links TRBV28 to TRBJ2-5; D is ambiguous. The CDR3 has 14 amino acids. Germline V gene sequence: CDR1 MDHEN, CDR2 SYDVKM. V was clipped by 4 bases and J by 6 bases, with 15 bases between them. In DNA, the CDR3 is TGTGCCAGCAGTTCCCCGCCAAGGAAGAAGACCCAGTACTTC. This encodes CASSSPPRKKTQYF.

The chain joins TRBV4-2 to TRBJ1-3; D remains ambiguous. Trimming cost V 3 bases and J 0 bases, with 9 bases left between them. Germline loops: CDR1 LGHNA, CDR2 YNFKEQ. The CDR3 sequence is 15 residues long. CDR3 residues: CASSQATSSGNTIYF. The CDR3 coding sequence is TGTGCCAGCAGCCAGGCAACCAGCTCTGGAAACACCATATATTTT.

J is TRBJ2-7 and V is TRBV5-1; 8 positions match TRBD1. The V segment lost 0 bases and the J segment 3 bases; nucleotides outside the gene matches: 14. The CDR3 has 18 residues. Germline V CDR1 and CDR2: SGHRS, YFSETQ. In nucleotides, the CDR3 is TGCGCCAGCAGCTTGGGGACAGGGTTCGAACCTCAGTACTACGAGCAGTACTTC. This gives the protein CASSLGTGFEPQYYEQYF.

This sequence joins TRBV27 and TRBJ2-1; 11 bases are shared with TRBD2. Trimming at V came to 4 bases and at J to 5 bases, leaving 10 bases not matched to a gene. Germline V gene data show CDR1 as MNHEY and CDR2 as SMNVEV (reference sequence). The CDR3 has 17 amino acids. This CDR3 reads CASSSPFGLAGHNEQFF. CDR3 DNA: TGTGCCAGCAGTTCCCCCTTCGGACTAGCGGGCCACAATGAGCAGTTCTTC.

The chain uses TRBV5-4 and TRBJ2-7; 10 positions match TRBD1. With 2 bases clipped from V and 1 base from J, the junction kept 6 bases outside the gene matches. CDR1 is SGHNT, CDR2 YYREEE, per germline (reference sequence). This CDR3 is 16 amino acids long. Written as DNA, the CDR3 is TGTGCCAGCAGCTTAGCAATGGGACAGGGGTCCTACGAGCAGTACTTC. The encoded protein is CASSLAMGQGSYEQYF.

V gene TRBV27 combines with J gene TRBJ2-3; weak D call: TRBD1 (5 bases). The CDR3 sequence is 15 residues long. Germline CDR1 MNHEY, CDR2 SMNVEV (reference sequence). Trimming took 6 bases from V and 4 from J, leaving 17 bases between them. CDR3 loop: CASSPRGTGPDTQYF. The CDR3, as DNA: TGTGCCAGCAGCCCACGCGGAACAGGTCCAGATACGCAGTATTTT.

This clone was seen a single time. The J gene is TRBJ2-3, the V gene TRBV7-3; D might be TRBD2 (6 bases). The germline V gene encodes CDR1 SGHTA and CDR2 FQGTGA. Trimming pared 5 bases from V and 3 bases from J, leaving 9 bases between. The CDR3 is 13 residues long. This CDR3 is CASSLGTTDTQYF. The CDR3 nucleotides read TGTGCCAGCAGCCTGGGGACTACAGATACGCAGTATTTT.

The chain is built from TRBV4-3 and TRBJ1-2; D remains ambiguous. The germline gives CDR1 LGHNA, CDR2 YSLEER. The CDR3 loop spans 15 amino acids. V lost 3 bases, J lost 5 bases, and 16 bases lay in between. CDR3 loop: CASSQGYSVLYGYTF. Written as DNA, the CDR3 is TGCGCCAGCAGCCAGGGTTATTCCGTATTATATGGCTACACCTTC.

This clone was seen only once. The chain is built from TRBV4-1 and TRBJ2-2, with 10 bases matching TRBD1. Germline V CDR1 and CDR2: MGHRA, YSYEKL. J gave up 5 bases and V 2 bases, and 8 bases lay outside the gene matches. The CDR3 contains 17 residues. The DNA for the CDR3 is TGCGCCAGCAGCCAATTTGGGACAGGGGATCCGACCGGGGAGCTGTTTTTT. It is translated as CASSQFGTGDPTGELFF.

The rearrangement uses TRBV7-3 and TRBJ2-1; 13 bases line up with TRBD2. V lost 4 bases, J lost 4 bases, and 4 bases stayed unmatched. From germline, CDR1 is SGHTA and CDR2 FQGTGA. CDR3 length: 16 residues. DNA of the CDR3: TGTGCCAGCAGCTGGGGACTAGCGGGATCTTACAATGAGCAGTTCTTC. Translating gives CASSWGLAGSYNEQFF.

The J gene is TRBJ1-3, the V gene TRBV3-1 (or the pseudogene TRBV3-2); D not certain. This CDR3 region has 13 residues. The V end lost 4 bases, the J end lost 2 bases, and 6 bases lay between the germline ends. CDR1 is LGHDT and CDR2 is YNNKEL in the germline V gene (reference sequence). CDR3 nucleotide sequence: TGTGCCAGCAGCCCCATAGCTGGAAACACCATATATTTT. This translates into CASSPIAGNTIYF.

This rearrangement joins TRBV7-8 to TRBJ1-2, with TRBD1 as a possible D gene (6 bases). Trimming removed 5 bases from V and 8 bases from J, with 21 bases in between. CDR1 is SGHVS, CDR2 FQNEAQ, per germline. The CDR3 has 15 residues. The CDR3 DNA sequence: TGTGCCAGCAGCAGGGGGTACGGGAAAGGACTGGGCTACACCTTC. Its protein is CASSRGYGKGLGYTF.

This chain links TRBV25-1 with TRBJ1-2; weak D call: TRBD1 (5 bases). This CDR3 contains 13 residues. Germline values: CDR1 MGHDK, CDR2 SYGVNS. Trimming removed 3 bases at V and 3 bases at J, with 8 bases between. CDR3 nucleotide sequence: TGTGCCAGCAGTGATTGGGGCCACTATGGCTACACCTTC. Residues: CASSDWGHYGYTF.

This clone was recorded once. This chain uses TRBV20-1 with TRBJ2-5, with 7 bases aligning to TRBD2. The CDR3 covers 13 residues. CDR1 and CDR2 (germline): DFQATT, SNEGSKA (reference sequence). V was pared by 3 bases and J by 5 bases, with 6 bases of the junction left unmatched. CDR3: CSASGGSSETQYF. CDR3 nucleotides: TGCAGTGCTAGTGGCGGGAGCTCTGAGACCCAGTACTTC.

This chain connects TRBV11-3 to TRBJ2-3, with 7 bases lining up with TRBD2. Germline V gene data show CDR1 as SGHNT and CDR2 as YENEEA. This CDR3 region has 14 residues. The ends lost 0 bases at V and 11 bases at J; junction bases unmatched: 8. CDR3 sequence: CASSLDRGGSGQYF. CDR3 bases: TGTGCCAGCAGCTTAGATCGCGGCGGGAGCGGGCAGTATTTT.